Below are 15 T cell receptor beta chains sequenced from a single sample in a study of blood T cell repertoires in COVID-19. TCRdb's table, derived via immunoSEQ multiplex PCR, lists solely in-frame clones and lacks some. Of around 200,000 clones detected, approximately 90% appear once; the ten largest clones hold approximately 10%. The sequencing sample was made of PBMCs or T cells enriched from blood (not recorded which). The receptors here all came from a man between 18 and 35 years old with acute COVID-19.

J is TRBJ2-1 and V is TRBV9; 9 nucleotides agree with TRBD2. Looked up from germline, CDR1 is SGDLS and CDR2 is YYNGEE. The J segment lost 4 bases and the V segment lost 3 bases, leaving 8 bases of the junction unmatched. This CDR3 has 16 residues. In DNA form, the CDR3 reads TGTGCCAGCAGCGATGCCACTAGCGGGTTTTACAATGAGCAGTTCTTC. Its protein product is CASSDATSGFYNEQFF.

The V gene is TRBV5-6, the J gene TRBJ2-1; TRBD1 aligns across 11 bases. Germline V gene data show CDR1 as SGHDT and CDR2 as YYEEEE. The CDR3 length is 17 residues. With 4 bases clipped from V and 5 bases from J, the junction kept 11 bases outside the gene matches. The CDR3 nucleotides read TGTGCCAGCAGCCCCCTCTCCTTGGGACAGGGGGACAATGAGCAGTTCTTC. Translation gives CASSPLSLGQGDNEQFF.

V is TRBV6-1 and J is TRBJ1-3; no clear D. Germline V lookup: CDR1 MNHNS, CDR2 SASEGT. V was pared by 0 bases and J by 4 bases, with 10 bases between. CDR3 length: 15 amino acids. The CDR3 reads CASSEALGWGNTIYF. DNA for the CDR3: TGTGCCAGCAGTGAAGCGCTCGGGTGGGGAAACACCATATATTTT.

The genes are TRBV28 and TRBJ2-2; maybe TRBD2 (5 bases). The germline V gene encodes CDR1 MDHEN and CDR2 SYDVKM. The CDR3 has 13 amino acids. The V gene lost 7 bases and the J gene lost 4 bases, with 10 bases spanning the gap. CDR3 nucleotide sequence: TGTGCCAGCAAGTGGACTGTCACCGGGGAGCTGTTTTTT. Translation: CASKWTVTGELFF.

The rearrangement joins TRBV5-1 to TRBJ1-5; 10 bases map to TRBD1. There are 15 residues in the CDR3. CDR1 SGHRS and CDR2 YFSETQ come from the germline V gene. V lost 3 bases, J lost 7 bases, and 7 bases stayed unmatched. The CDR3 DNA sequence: TGCGCCAGCAGCTCCGGGACAGGGGATGGACAGCCCCAGCATTTT. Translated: CASSSGTGDGQPQHF.

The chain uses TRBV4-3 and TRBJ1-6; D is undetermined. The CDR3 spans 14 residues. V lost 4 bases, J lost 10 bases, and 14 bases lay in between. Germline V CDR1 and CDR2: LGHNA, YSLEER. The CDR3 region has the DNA TGCGCCAGCAGCCGGTCGTCGGAGATCTCACCCCTCCACTTT. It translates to CASSRSSEISPLHF.

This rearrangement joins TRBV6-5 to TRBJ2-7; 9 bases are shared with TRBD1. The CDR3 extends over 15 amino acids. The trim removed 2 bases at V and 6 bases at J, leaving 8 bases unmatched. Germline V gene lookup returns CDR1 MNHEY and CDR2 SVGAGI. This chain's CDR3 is CASSYRPDRGSEQYF. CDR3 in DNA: TGTGCCAGCAGTTACAGGCCGGACAGGGGATCCGAGCAGTACTTC.

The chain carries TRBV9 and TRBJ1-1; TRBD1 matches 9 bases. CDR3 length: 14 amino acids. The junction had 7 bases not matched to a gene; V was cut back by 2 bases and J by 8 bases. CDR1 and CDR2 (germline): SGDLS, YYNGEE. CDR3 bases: TGTGCCAGCAGCGTCCAGACAGGGGGTCGCGAAGCTTTCTTT. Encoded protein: CASSVQTGGREAFF.

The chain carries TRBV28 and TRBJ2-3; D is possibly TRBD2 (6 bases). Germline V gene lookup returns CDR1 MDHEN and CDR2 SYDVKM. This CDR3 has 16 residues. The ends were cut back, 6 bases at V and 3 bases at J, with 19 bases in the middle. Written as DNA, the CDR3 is TGTGCCAGCAGCCCCGGAATAGCGGTTGGGACAGATACGCAGTATTTT. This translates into CASSPGIAVGTDTQYF.

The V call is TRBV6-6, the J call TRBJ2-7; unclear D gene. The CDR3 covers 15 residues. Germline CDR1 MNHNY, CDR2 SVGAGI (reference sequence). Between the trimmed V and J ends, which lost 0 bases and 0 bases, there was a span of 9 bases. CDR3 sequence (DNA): TGTGCCAGCAGTTACTCTAATCAGCGCTCCTACGAGCAGTACTTC. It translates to CASSYSNQRSYEQYF.

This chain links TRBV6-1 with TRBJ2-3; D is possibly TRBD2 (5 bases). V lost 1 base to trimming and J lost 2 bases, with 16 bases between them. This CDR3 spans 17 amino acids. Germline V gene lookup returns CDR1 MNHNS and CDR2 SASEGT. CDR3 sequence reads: CASSEGRKSGYTDTQYF. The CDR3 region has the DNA TGTGCCAGCAGTGAAGGAAGAAAGAGCGGTTACACAGATACGCAGTATTTT.

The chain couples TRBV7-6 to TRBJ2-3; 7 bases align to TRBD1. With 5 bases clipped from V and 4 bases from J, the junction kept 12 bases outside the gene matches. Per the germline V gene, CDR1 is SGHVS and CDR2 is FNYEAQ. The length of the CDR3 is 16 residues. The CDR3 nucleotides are TGTGCCAGCAGCCGTAGACAGGGCCAGGCGGCAGATACGCAGTATTTT. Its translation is CASSRRQGQAADTQYF. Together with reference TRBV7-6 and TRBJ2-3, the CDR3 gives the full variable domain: GAGVSQSPRYKVTKRGQDVALRCDPISGHVSLYWYRQALGQGPEFLTYFNYEAQQDKSGLPNDRFSAERPEGSISTLTIQRTEQRDSAMYRCASSRRQGQAADTQYFGPGTRLTVL.

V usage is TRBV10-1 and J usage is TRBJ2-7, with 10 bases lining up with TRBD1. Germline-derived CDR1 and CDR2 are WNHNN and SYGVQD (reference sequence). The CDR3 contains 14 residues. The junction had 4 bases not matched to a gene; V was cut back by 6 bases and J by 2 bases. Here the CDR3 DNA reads TGCGCCAGCAGGCCGGGGACAGGGGCCTACGAGCAGTACTTC. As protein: CASRPGTGAYEQYF.

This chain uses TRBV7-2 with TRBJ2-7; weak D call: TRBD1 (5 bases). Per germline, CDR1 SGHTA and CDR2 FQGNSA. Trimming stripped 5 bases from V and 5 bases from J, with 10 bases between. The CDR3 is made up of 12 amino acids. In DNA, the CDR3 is TGTGCCAGCAGCCGAGGACAAAACGAGCAGTACTTC. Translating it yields CASSRGQNEQYF.

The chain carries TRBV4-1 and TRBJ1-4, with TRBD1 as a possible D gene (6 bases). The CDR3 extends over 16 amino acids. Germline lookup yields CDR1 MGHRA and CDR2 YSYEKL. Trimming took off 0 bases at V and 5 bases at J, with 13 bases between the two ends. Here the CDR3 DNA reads TGCGCCAGCAGCCAAGATACGGACAGCCGAAATGAAAAACTGTTTTTT. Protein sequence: CASSQDTDSRNEKLFF.